The rows below give T cell receptor beta chains drawn from one sample of a study of shared clonotypes between healthy human individuals. TCRdb's table, derived via immunoSEQ multiplex PCR, lists solely in-frame clones and lacks some. The table has hundreds of thousands of clones, 80% to 95% seen once. Sequences were obtained from naive CD8+ T cells sorted from blood. The receptors come from a man aged 30 to 39 in good health. The CDR3 runs from the conserved cysteine through the conserved F or W. Fields, in order: V gene, CDR3 protein.

v_call: TRBV28
cdr3_aa: CASSSFSDTEAFF

v_call: TRBV27
cdr3_aa: CASSLIGGTNEQFF

v_call: TRBV5-1
cdr3_aa: CASSFSGTGREQYF

v_call: TRBV10-3
cdr3_aa: CAISGTGAYEQYF

v_call: TRBV2
cdr3_aa: CASTGQYEQYF

v_call: TRBV5-8
cdr3_aa: CASITRDRGLSSYEQYF

v_call: TRBV7-2
cdr3_aa: CASSSTGTPYNEQFF

v_call: TRBV15
cdr3_aa: CATNSLGRGVTEAFF

v_call: TRBV27
cdr3_aa: CASSLPGLAGREQFF

v_call: TRBV4-1
cdr3_aa: CASSQVVPADNQPQHF

v_call: TRBV30
cdr3_aa: CAWSPGLASGADTQYF

v_call: TRBV27
cdr3_aa: CASSLSGVGSSYEQYF

v_call: TRBV9
cdr3_aa: CASSVSPSYGYTF

v_call: TRBV2
cdr3_aa: CATHTSSGRAGEQFF

v_call: TRBV6-5
cdr3_aa: CASSYSEAANEQFF

v_call: TRBV2
cdr3_aa: CASSTGGGNTEAFF

v_call: TRBV5-4
cdr3_aa: CASSHHGREYGDTQYF

v_call: TRBV28
cdr3_aa: CASSLLAGVTDTQYF

v_call: TRBV28
cdr3_aa: CASSQSGLAGYEQYF

v_call: TRBV10-3
cdr3_aa: CATRPGSSYEQYF

v_call: TRBV2
cdr3_aa: CASIGFPMEQFF

v_call: TRBV10-2
cdr3_aa: CASSESSGRANEQFF

v_call: TRBV15
cdr3_aa: CATSRGSGSLETQYF

v_call: TRBV27
cdr3_aa: CASSLSGGIAAYEQYF

v_call: TRBV27
cdr3_aa: CASRRGVRTEAFF

v_call: TRBV5-1
cdr3_aa: CASSFDGTSLFNEQFF

v_call: TRBV7-9
cdr3_aa: CASASQTTYEQYF

v_call: TRBV5-6
cdr3_aa: CASSLGRGLREQYF

v_call: TRBV6-1
cdr3_aa: CASSETRDSLNQPQHF

v_call: TRBV27
cdr3_aa: CASSLSRQARRAYF

v_call: TRBV18
cdr3_aa: CASSPSAGATEQFF

v_call: TRBV29-1
cdr3_aa: CSVEGQRTGELFF

v_call: TRBV15
cdr3_aa: CATSRGTSGRAMETQYF

v_call: TRBV7-9
cdr3_aa: CASSGALNYGYTF

v_call: TRBV28
cdr3_aa: CASSPQRRMDRTGELFF

v_call: TRBV7-9
cdr3_aa: CASSLWGVNTEAFF

v_call: TRBV7-9
cdr3_aa: CASTAPTGTTYEQYF

v_call: TRBV6-1
cdr3_aa: CASREDRFFYNEQFF

v_call: TRBV7-6
cdr3_aa: CASSADTSGSGYEQYF

v_call: TRBV6-6
cdr3_aa: CASSYFRVSEQYF

v_call: TRBV5-4
cdr3_aa: CASSWSESSYEQYF

v_call: TRBV6-5
cdr3_aa: CASSYWSGSSYEQYF

v_call: TRBV27
cdr3_aa: CASSFSRGNTGELFF